This TCR beta chain was recovered during a study of T cell responses to AZD1222 COVID-19 vaccine. Findings and limits, study-wide: Among those given AZD1222, only 5 to 7 were seropositive at baseline. Sampling captured repertoires only after the peak T cell response. Regions 160-218 and 743-854 held dominance among vaccine-associated CD4 TCRs, which spanned spike.

The protocol was immunoSEQ multiplex PCR, while the TCRdb copy is restricted to in-frame clones and leaves out a portion. This sample carries some 190,000 clones, roughly 94% of them seen once, and the ten largest clones take over 1.5%. The CDR3 runs to 15 residues. The V and J ends lost 0 bases and 8 bases respectively, with 11 bases between them. Germline V gene sequence: CDR1 LNHNV, CDR2 YYDKDF (reference sequence). Worth noting for this clone: Its target is unknown.

The source material was peripheral blood, sampled 28 days after the second dose of the MenACWY control vaccine. The TCR sequence derives from an adult who received the MenACWY meningococcal vaccine as a control. The chain is built from TRBV15 and TRBJ1-6; D remains unclear. CDR3 protein: CATSRDGSDYSPLHF. The CDR3 bases are TGTGCCACCAGCAGAGATGGTAGCGACTATTCACCCCTCCACTTT.